Each of the 9 T cell receptor beta chains below was sequenced from the same sample in a study of blood T cell repertoires in COVID-19. The protocol was immunoSEQ multiplex PCR, while the TCRdb copy is restricted to in-frame clones and leaves out a portion. The repertoire holds 25,000 to 35,000 clones, about 90% seen once, with more than 9% in the top ten. Sequenced input: peripheral blood. All receptors come from a human donor with active COVID-19. The donor label of this sample is uncertain.

This clone was counted once. The chain recombines TRBV18 with TRBJ1-2; D not resolved. Germline CDR1 and CDR2: KGHSH and LQKENI. CDR3 size: 16 residues. Trimming pared 6 bases from V and 0 bases from J, leaving 17 bases between. CDR3 in amino acids: CASSILLGSSNYGYTF. CDR3 nucleotide sequence: TGTGCCAGCTCGATACTATTGGGGAGCTCTAACTATGGCTACACCTTC.

Comments on this clone: Mismatch with germline at one junction end may stem from a read error. The genes are TRBV27 and TRBJ2-3, with D tentatively TRBD1 (6 bases). The CDR3 is 15 amino acids. Germline CDR1 MNHEY, CDR2 SMNVEV (reference sequence). The CDR3 protein is CASSEKTGSIDTQYF. In DNA form, the CDR3 reads TGTGCCAGCAGTGAAAAGACAGGAAGCATAGATACGCAGTATTTT.

The CDR3 loop reads CASSIGTGVFGTQYF. The CDR3 DNA is TGTGCCAGCAGCATAGGGACAGGAGTGTTTGGGACCCAGTACTTC. The gene calls are TRBV7-2 and TRBJ2-5, with 8 bases that match TRBD1. Germline values: CDR1 SGHTA, CDR2 FQGNSA. This CDR3 has 15 residues. J was trimmed by 7 bases and V by 5 bases; bases with no gene match: 12.

V usage is TRBV6-5 and J usage is TRBJ2-7; possibly TRBD1 for D (6 bases). Trimming removed 6 bases from V and 2 bases from J, with 11 bases in between. The CDR3 runs 13 residues. CDR1 MNHEY and CDR2 SVGAGI come from the germline V gene. As DNA, the CDR3 is TGTGCCAGCAGGGGGGACACTGCCTACGAGCAGTACTTC. As protein: CASRGDTAYEQYF.

The CDR3 DNA reads as TGTGCCAGCAGCCCGGGCCGACAGGAGAGTAACTATGGCTACACCTTC. Amino acid sequence: CASSPGRQESNYGYTF. V gene TRBV4-2 combines with J gene TRBJ1-2; a possible D gene is TRBD1 (6 bases). The CDR3 sequence is 16 residues long. CDR1 is LGHNA and CDR2 is YNFKEQ in the germline V gene. V lost 4 bases, J lost 1 base, and 16 bases lay in between.

CDR3 sequence: CASSSFGTAQPNTEAFF. The CDR3 region has the DNA TGTGCCAGCAGTTCTTTCGGGACAGCGCAACCGAACACTGAAGCTTTCTTT. The chain links TRBV27 to TRBJ1-1; 7 positions match TRBD1. Germline trimming cut 4 bases from V and 1 base from J; bases unmatched to any gene: 12. Germline V lookup: CDR1 MNHEY, CDR2 SMNVEV (reference sequence). The CDR3 sequence is 17 residues long.

The V gene is TRBV3-1 (or the pseudogene TRBV3-2), the J gene TRBJ2-2; TRBD1 aligns across 7 bases. The V segment lost 8 bases and the J segment 5 bases; nucleotides outside the gene matches: 8. The CDR3 is 14 residues long. Per the germline V gene, CDR1 is LGHDT and CDR2 is YNNKEL (reference sequence). CDR3 bases: TGTGCCAGCCGGGACAGTGTTGAAACCGGGGAGCTGTTTTTT. It translates to CASRDSVETGELFF.

This chain links TRBV6-5 with TRBJ2-7, with D perhaps TRBD2 (5 bases). Per germline, CDR1 MNHEY and CDR2 SVGAGI. V was cut by 0 bases and J by 4 bases, with 10 bases left in between. There are 14 residues in the CDR3. CDR3 nucleotides: TGTGCCAGCAGTTACTCGGATGAGGGTTACGAGCAGTACTTC. Its protein product is CASSYSDEGYEQYF.

As DNA, the CDR3 is TGTGCCAGCAGCTTGTTACAGGGTCAATATGGCTACACCTTC. It codes for CASSLLQGQYGYTF. The chain combines TRBV5-4 with TRBJ1-2; tentative D call: TRBD1 (6 bases). Trimming took 1 base from V and 5 from J, leaving 12 bases between them. The CDR3 runs to 14 residues. CDR1 is SGHNT, CDR2 YYREEE, per germline (reference sequence).